The clone carrying this T cell receptor beta chain was seen a few times. The antigen is undetermined. Individual cDNA molecules were tagged with unique molecular identifiers, the study reported. MiXCR, applied by TCRdb to the 5' RACE reads, yields one record per CDR3 protein. The sample lists fewer than 75,000 distinct CDR3 sequences; 18% were seen once. These data belong to a study of early T cells in non-severe SARS-CoV-2 infection. As for the study in general: Whole-blood bulk RNA, unsorted, was sequenced, and chains were unpaired. Study-wide results and caveats: Anti-spike CD8 specificities were favored by VDJdb matching, whose results missed private and CD4 specificities.

Looked up from germline, CDR1 is SGDLS and CDR2 is YYNGEE. The CDR3 loop spans 14 amino acids. Trimming pared 0 bases from V and 7 bases from J, leaving 8 bases between. This sequence was found in an adult who was a healthcare worker with PCR-confirmed SARS-CoV-2 infection or an uninfected control (not recorded which). The rearrangement links TRBV9 to TRBJ1-6; D gene ambiguous. Here the sequenced sample was whole blood, taken at baseline. The CDR3 DNA reads TGTGCCAGCAGCGTAGGGGCCGGGAATTCACCCCTCCACTTT. Translating gives CASSVGAGNSPLHF.